Listed here are 15 T cell receptor beta chains from one sample, sequenced in a study of blood T cell repertoires in COVID-19. The data were produced by immunoSEQ multiplex PCR, yet TCRdb's version contains in-frame clones alone and is incomplete. The sample contains 130,000 to 150,000 clones, 80% to 90% of which appear only once. Sequenced material: peripheral blood. These receptors were collected from a woman aged 60-75 years with active COVID-19.

V gene TRBV5-1 combines with J gene TRBJ1-4; maybe TRBD1 (6 bases). The CDR3 consists of 16 residues. The germline gives CDR1 SGHRS, CDR2 YFSETQ. V lost 3 bases, J lost 4 bases, and 16 bases lay in between. The CDR3 is CASSSGSGALNEKLFF. The CDR3 DNA follows: TGCGCCAGCAGCTCTGGATCAGGGGCCCTTAATGAAAAACTGTTTTTT.

This sequence joins TRBV29-1 and TRBJ2-3, with TRBD2 matching over 12 bases. J was trimmed by 5 bases and V by 7 bases; bases with no gene match: 16. This CDR3 is built from 17 residues. Germline V gene lookup returns CDR1 SQVTM and CDR2 ANQGSEA. CDR3 region: CSASGLAGGPGIDTQYF. In DNA form, the CDR3 reads TGCAGCGCTTCAGGGCTAGCGGGAGGGCCGGGGATAGATACGCAGTATTTT.

The CDR3: CASSQVLGGAKSSYTF. The CDR3, as DNA: TGTGCCAGCAGCCAAGTCTTAGGGGGGGCGAAAAGTAGCTACACCTTC. The V call is TRBV3-1 (or the pseudogene TRBV3-2), the J call TRBJ1-2; D possibly corresponds to TRBD1 (6 bases). The V end lost 1 base, the J end lost 9 bases, and 21 bases lay between the germline ends. The CDR3 runs to 16 residues. Per germline, CDR1 LGHDT and CDR2 YNNKEL (reference sequence).

The chain joins TRBV6-6 to TRBJ1-5; TRBD1 might be the D (5 bases). Germline loops: CDR1 MNHNY, CDR2 SVGAGI (reference sequence). V was cut by 6 bases and J by 3 bases, with 12 bases left in between. CDR3 length: 14 amino acids. CDR3 sequence reads: CASRQGGNNQPQHF. The CDR3 DNA is TGTGCCAGCAGGCAGGGAGGGAACAATCAGCCCCAGCATTTT.

The chain links TRBV6-6 to TRBJ1-5, with 7 bases aligning to TRBD1. Looked up from germline, CDR1 is MNHNY and CDR2 is SVGAGI (reference sequence). Trimming removed 7 bases from V and 2 bases from J; junction bases left unmatched: 8. The CDR3 consists of 15 residues. The CDR3 loop is CASTASDRGNQPQHF. The CDR3 DNA reads TGTGCCAGCACCGCTTCCGACAGGGGCAATCAGCCCCAGCATTTT.

A single count supports this clone. One end of the junction is discordant with germline, which a read error may explain. The chain has TRBV19 and TRBJ2-4; 11 nucleotides align to TRBD2. CDR3 length: 14 amino acids. From germline, CDR1 is LNHDA and CDR2 SQIVND (reference sequence). The CDR3 nucleotides are TGTGCCAGTAGGATAGCGGGAGGGCCTAACATTCAGTACTTC. Its protein product is CASRIAGGPNIQYF.

This clone was detected once. V is TRBV7-6 and J is TRBJ2-3; unclear D gene. CDR1 is SGHVS, CDR2 FNYEAQ, per germline. V dropped 0 bases and J dropped 0 bases, with 4 bases sitting between them. This CDR3 region has 14 residues. CDR3 protein: CASSLAASTDTQYF. CDR3 DNA: TGTGCCAGCAGCTTAGCAGCTAGCACAGATACGCAGTATTTT. Based on the CDR3 plus reference TRBV7-6 and TRBJ2-3, the full variable domain is GAGVSQSPRYKVTKRGQDVALRCDPISGHVSLYWYRQALGQGPEFLTYFNYEAQQDKSGLPNDRFSAERPEGSISTLTIQRTEQRDSAMYRCASSLAASTDTQYFGPGTRLTVL.

This clone occurred once. V usage is TRBV28 and J usage is TRBJ2-7; 7 bases align to TRBD2. Looked up from germline, CDR1 is MDHEN and CDR2 is SYDVKM. The ends lost 10 bases at V and 2 bases at J; junction bases unmatched: 5. The CDR3 runs to 12 residues. CDR3 nucleotide sequence: TGTGCCACCCTAGCGGACCCCTACGAGCAGTACTTC. Translating gives CATLADPYEQYF.

This sequence joins TRBV7-3 and TRBJ1-4, with D perhaps TRBD1 (5 bases). Trimming took 5 bases from V and 4 from J, leaving 8 bases between them. CDR1 and CDR2 from the germline V gene are SGHTA and FQGTGA. This CDR3 comprises 13 residues. The CDR3 is CASSAQVNEKLFF. The CDR3, as DNA: TGTGCCAGCAGCGCACAGGTTAATGAAAAACTGTTTTTT.

V is TRBV19 and J is TRBJ1-5; D is unclear. Germline V gene data show CDR1 as LNHDA and CDR2 as SQIVND (reference sequence). Trimming removed 7 bases from V and 0 bases from J, with 10 bases in between. The CDR3 is 14 amino acids. In DNA, the CDR3 is TGTGCCAGTACCCGTCGGGGTAGCAATCAGCCCCAGCATTTT. It specifies CASTRRGSNQPQHF.

The chain carries TRBV5-1 and TRBJ1-6; a possible D gene is TRBD1 (5 bases). The V gene lost 0 bases and the J gene lost 4 bases, with 11 bases spanning the gap. Germline CDR1 reads SGHRS; CDR2 reads YFSETQ. CDR3 length: 16 residues. DNA of the CDR3: TGCGCCAGCAGCTTGGTGGGGGGGAGGTATAATTCACCCCTCCACTTT. Translation: CASSLVGGRYNSPLHF.

In its sample, this clone was seen once. The CDR3 region is CASSQPDREETQYF. The DNA of the CDR3 is TGCGCCAGCAGTCAACCCGACAGGGAAGAGACCCAGTACTTC. The chain links TRBV23-1 to TRBJ2-5; 7 nucleotides agree with TRBD1. TRBV23-1 belongs to the ORF category, with a function that is uncertain. CDR3 length: 14 amino acids. J was trimmed by 3 bases and V by 2 bases; bases with no gene match: 3.

V is TRBV5-1 and J is TRBJ1-3, with D tentatively TRBD1 (5 bases). Germline-derived CDR1 and CDR2 are SGHRS and YFSETQ. The V end lost 4 bases, the J end lost 4 bases, and 18 bases lay between the germline ends. The CDR3 runs to 16 residues. For the CDR3, the DNA is TGCGCCAGCAGCCCTCTCGTCCAGGGCTACGGAAACACCATATATTTT. Translated, it gives CASSPLVQGYGNTIYF.

The rearrangement joins TRBV13 to TRBJ2-1, with no clear D. In germline, CDR1 is PRHDT, CDR2 FYEKMQ (reference sequence). V was clipped by 3 bases and J by 0 bases, with 9 bases between them. CDR3 length equals 15 residues. CDR3 in amino acids: CASSFDWSSYNEQFF. CDR3 DNA: TGTGCCAGCAGCTTTGACTGGAGCTCCTACAATGAGCAGTTCTTC. Supplemented by reference TRBV13 and TRBJ2-1, the full variable domain reads AAGVIQSPRHLIKEKRETATLKCYPIPRHDTVYWYQQGPGQDPQFLISFYEKMQSDKGSIPDRFSAQQFSDYHSELNMSSLELGDSALYFCASSFDWSSYNEQFFGPGTRLTVL.

V is TRBV5-4 and J is TRBJ2-3; TRBD2 matches 13 bases. V lost 4 bases and J lost 0; bases outside the gene matches: 5. Germline V gene sequence: CDR1 SGHNT, CDR2 YYREEE (reference sequence). The CDR3 runs to 17 residues. The CDR3 sequence is CASSLGLAGASTDTQYF. The CDR3 region has the DNA TGTGCCAGCAGCCTCGGACTAGCGGGAGCTAGCACAGATACGCAGTATTTT.